The T cell receptor beta chain described here comes from a study of CDR3 diversity in severe acne. The CDR3 consists of 15 residues. Germline CDR1 and CDR2: LNHDA and SQIVND (reference sequence). The trim removed 4 bases at V and 4 bases at J, leaving 7 bases unmatched. One entry per CDR3 protein, called by TCRdb with MiXCR from the PCR reads. The data contain some 84,000 distinct CDR3 sequences, 45% to 55% of them singletons. This clonotype appeared many times. The source is a male donor in good health, without acne. Source material: blood. The chain combines TRBV19 with TRBJ1-2; 9 bases align to TRBD1. This chain's CDR3 is CASSKTGGISYGYTF. In DNA, the CDR3 is TGTGCCAGTAGTAAAACAGGGGGCATCTCCTATGGCTACACCTTC.